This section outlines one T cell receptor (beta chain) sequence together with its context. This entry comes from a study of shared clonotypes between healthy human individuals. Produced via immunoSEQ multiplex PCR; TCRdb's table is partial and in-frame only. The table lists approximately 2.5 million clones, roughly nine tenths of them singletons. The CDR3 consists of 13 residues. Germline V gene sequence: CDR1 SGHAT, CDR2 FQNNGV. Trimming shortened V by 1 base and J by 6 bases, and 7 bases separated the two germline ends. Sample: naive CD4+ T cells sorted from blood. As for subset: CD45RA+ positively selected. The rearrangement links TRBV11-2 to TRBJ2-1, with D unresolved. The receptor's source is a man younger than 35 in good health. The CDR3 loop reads CASSLGFGNEQFF. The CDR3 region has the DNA TGTGCCAGCAGCTTAGGCTTTGGCAATGAGCAGTTCTTC.